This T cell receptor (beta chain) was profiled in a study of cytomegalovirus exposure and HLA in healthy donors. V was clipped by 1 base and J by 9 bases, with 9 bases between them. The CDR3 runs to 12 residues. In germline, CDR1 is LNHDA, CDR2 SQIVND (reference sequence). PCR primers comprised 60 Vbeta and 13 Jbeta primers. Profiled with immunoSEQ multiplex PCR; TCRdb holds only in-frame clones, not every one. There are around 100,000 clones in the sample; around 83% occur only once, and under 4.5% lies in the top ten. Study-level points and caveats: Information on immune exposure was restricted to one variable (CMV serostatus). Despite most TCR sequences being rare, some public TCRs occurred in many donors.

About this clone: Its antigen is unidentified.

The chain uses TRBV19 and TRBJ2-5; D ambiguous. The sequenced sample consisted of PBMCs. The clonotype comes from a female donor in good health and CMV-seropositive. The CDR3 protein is CASSIVGNAQYF. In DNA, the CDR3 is TGTGCCAGTAGTATAGTGGGCAATGCCCAGTACTTC.